This T cell receptor (beta chain) came from a study of T cell responses to AZD1222 COVID-19 vaccine. Study-wide background: Pooled samples include second doses given at about 4 or 12 weeks.

V trimming: 6 bases; J trimming: 2 bases; junction bases outside the gene matches: 14. The germline gives CDR1 LNHDA, CDR2 SQIVND (reference sequence). The CDR3 is 18 amino acids. Note on this clone: Its matching antigen is unknown.

TCRdb's copy holds only in-frame clones and misses some; the assay was immunoSEQ multiplex PCR. The table has roughly 82,000 clones, 85% seen once. Points from the study as a whole: As reported, nearly half of all spike-specific TCRs target variant regions that are unmutated.

The TCR was taken from an adult in good health. Sequenced here: peripheral blood, sampled on day 0 of AZD1222 vaccination. This chain uses TRBV19 with TRBJ2-7; 12 nucleotides line up with TRBD2. CDR3 sequence reads: CASSAGTSGPRLTYEQYF. The CDR3 nucleotides are TGTGCCAGTAGCGCCGGGACTAGCGGGCCGAGACTAACCTACGAGCAGTACTTC.